Each of the 32 T cell receptor beta chains below was sequenced from the same sample in a study of T cell changes during pregnancy in multiple sclerosis. Assay: immunoSEQ multiplex PCR; the TCRdb copy retains only in-frame clones and omits some. Of around 100,000 clones in the sample, almost 95% were seen once. The sample consisted of peripheral blood, taken after pregnancy. These receptors were taken from a female donor with multiple sclerosis, enrolled in a pregnancy study.

V and J are TRBV2 and TRBJ1-1, with D perhaps TRBD1 (5 bases). Trimming shortened V by 6 bases and J by 0 bases, and 8 bases separated the two germline ends. The CDR3 length is 13 residues. The germline CDR1 and CDR2 sequences are SNHLY and FYNNEI. CDR3 DNA: TGTGCCAGCAGCGAACAGGTGAACACTGAAGCTTTCTTT. Translating it yields CASSEQVNTEAFF.

The V gene is TRBV14, the J gene TRBJ1-4; D gene unclear. This CDR3 contains 18 residues. Per germline, CDR1 SGHDN and CDR2 FVKESK. Between the trimmed V and J ends, which lost 4 bases and 4 bases, there was a span of 22 bases. CDR3 amino acids: CASSRKGGRLARNEKLFF. The DNA for the CDR3 is TGTGCCAGCAGCCGAAAAGGAGGAAGGTTGGCTCGTAATGAAAAACTGTTTTTT.

The rearrangement uses TRBV9 and TRBJ1-2; TRBD1 is a possible D gene (5 bases). CDR1 is SGDLS and CDR2 is YYNGEE in the germline V gene. Trimming shortened V by 0 bases and J by 1 base, and 13 bases separated the two germline ends. This CDR3 is built from 16 residues. The CDR3 coding sequence is TGTGCCAGCAGCGTAGGAGGAGGGGTTCATAACTATGGCTACACCTTC. This sequence encodes CASSVGGGVHNYGYTF.

CDR3 in amino acids: CASTDRAGANVLTF. CDR3 DNA sequence: TGTGCCAGCACCGACAGGGCTGGGGCCAACGTCCTGACTTTC. V is TRBV7-2 and J is TRBJ2-6; TRBD1 matches 7 bases. The ends lost 7 bases at V and 2 bases at J; junction bases unmatched: 2. The germline V gene has CDR1 SGHTA and CDR2 FQGNSA. This CDR3 spans 14 amino acids.

The rearrangement uses TRBV9 and TRBJ2-7; perhaps TRBD2 as D (5 bases). The length of the CDR3 is 13 residues. Trimming left V 7 bases short and J 7 bases short, with 18 bases between. Germline V gives CDR1 SGDLS, CDR2 YYNGEE. The chain's CDR3 is CASDRGPGMEQYF. The CDR3 DNA is TGTGCCAGCGACCGGGGTCCGGGGATGGAGCAGTACTTC.

This clone occurred a few times. This chain links TRBV7-3 with TRBJ1-1; D unresolved. The germline CDR1 and CDR2 sequences are SGHTA and FQGTGA. The CDR3 spans 13 residues. V lost 5 bases, J lost 4 bases, and 11 bases lay in between. CDR3 loop: CASSGRAGTEAFF. DNA for the CDR3: TGTGCCAGCAGCGGTAGGGCGGGCACTGAAGCTTTCTTT.

This chain joins TRBV5-3 and TRBJ1-5, with 7 bases fitting TRBD1. TRBV5-3 is an open reading frame, and its role is uncertain. J gave up 1 base and V 2 bases, and 6 bases lay outside the gene matches. The CDR3 has 16 amino acids. The CDR3 here is CARSLLRGISNQPQHF. As DNA, the CDR3 is TGTGCCAGAAGCTTACTCAGGGGGATAAGCAATCAGCCCCAGCATTTT.

The chain carries TRBV18 and TRBJ2-1, with 11 bases lining up with TRBD1. This CDR3 region has 16 residues. Germline assignment: CDR1 KGHSH and CDR2 LQKENI. V lost 6 bases, J lost 8 bases, and 12 bases stayed unmatched. This CDR3 is CASSPTEGQGADEQFF. CDR3 in DNA: TGTGCCAGCTCCCCCACCGAAGGACAGGGGGCCGATGAGCAGTTCTTC.

V is TRBV6-5 and J is TRBJ2-1, with 12 positions matching TRBD2. CDR3 length: 16 amino acids. Germline CDR1 is MNHEY and CDR2 is SVGAGI. V gave up 4 bases and J gave up 5 bases; unmatched junction bases: 6. DNA for the CDR3: TGTGCCAGCAGTTTCCGGACTAGCGGGACTAACAATGAGCAGTTCTTC. Its protein is CASSFRTSGTNNEQFF.

The chain joins TRBV11-2 to TRBJ2-3; 10 bases match TRBD2. J was trimmed by 2 bases and V by 5 bases; bases with no gene match: 16. The CDR3 has 19 residues. Germline CDR1 is SGHAT and CDR2 is FQNNGV. The CDR3 region has the DNA TGTGCCAGCAGCACCCCGTACGAGCGGGAGGGGGGGGACACAGATACGCAGTATTTT. Residues: CASSTPYEREGGDTDTQYF.

V is TRBV27 and J is TRBJ2-2, with a tentative D call TRBD1 (6 bases). V was cut by 5 bases and J by 7 bases, with 20 bases left in between. Germline values: CDR1 MNHEY, CDR2 SMNVEV (reference sequence). The CDR3 is 16 residues long. The CDR3 loop is CASSPRSTGMVGELFF. CDR3 bases: TGTGCCAGCAGTCCCCGGTCAACAGGGATGGTCGGGGAGCTGTTTTTT.

The chain couples TRBV30 to TRBJ2-3; 8 bases match TRBD2. The V segment lost 1 base and the J segment 5 bases; nucleotides outside the gene matches: 11. The germline CDR1 and CDR2 sequences are GTSNPN and SVGIG (reference sequence). The CDR3 covers 16 residues. The DNA of the CDR3 is TGTGCCTGGAGTGGGGCCGCGGGAGGAAGGGAAGATACGCAGTATTTT. It is translated as CAWSGAAGGREDTQYF. The full variable domain, in which reference TRBV30 and TRBJ2-3 provide the parts outside the CDR3, is SQTIHQWPATLVQPVGSPLSLECTVEGTSNPNLYWYRQAAGRGLQLLFYSVGIGQISSEVPQNLSASRPQDRQFILSSKKLLLSDSGFYLCAWSGAAGGREDTQYFGPGTRLTVL.

The chain links TRBV28 to TRBJ2-1; 7 positions match TRBD1. From germline, CDR1 is MDHEN and CDR2 SYDVKM. This CDR3 comprises 12 residues. V was clipped by 9 bases and J by 14 bases; unmatched bases: 13. CDR3 nucleotide sequence: TGTGCCAGTAGGGAAACAGGGGTAGGAGAGTTCTTC. This gives the protein CASRETGVGEFF.

This clone was counted only a few times. V usage is TRBV7-8 and J usage is TRBJ2-3; tentative D call: TRBD2 (6 bases). From germline, CDR1 is SGHVS and CDR2 FQNEAQ. V was trimmed by 0 bases and J by 1 base, leaving 14 bases between them. This CDR3 is 17 amino acids long. DNA for the CDR3: TGTGCCAGCAGCTTAGCCGGTAGCGGCCTAGGCACAGATACGCAGTATTTT. This codes for CASSLAGSGLGTDTQYF.

This chain links TRBV5-1 with TRBJ1-6; 8 bases map to TRBD1. The CDR3 loop spans 16 amino acids. J lost 8 bases, V lost 2 bases, and 9 bases had no gene match. CDR1 is SGHRS, CDR2 YFSETQ, per germline. CDR3 sequence: CASSFWDRRDDSPLHF. As DNA, the CDR3 is TGCGCCAGCAGCTTTTGGGACAGGAGGGATGATTCACCCCTCCACTTT.

CDR3 DNA: TGTGCCAGCAGTGAAAGGGGACAAATACAAGAGACCCAGTACTTC. This codes for CASSERGQIQETQYF. The genes are TRBV2 and TRBJ2-5, with D possibly TRBD1 on 6 matching bases. The V and J ends lost 2 bases and 2 bases respectively, with 12 bases between them. The germline gives CDR1 SNHLY, CDR2 FYNNEI. The CDR3 has 15 residues.

This chain uses TRBV19 with TRBJ1-4; 7 nucleotides line up with TRBD1. The germline CDR1 and CDR2 sequences are LNHDA and SQIVND (reference sequence). Unmatched junction bases numbered 10, after V lost 2 bases and J lost 4 bases. There are 17 residues in the CDR3. The chain's CDR3 is CASSISPGTAFNEKLFF. CDR3 DNA: TGTGCCAGTAGTATATCGCCCGGGACAGCCTTTAATGAAAAACTGTTTTTT.

The chain carries TRBV21-1 and TRBJ2-5; the table gives TRBD1 as D, unverified against the DNA. TRBV21-1 is marked as a pseudogene. CDR3 size: 15 residues. The CDR3 DNA reads as TGTGCCAGCAGCTCTCTACAGGGGGCTGGGGAGACCCAGTACTTC. Encoded protein: CASSSLQGAGETQYF.

This clone has a single count. The chain employs TRBV9 and TRBJ2-7; 7 nucleotides line up with TRBD1. Germline values: CDR1 SGDLS, CDR2 YYNGEE. The CDR3 consists of 16 residues. The J segment lost 5 bases and the V segment lost 4 bases, leaving 15 bases of the junction unmatched. The CDR3 nucleotides read TGTGCCAGCAGCCCCCGACAAGACAGGGTCATAAACGAGCAGTACTTC. Its protein product is CASSPRQDRVINEQYF.

The chain has TRBV19 and TRBJ2-2, with TRBD1 matching over 9 bases. V was pared by 9 bases and J by 3 bases, with 5 bases of the junction left unmatched. This CDR3 spans 14 amino acids. From germline, CDR1 is LNHDA and CDR2 SQIVND (reference sequence). The CDR3 bases are TGTGCCAGACCGTGGACAGGGGACACCGGGGAGCTGTTTTTT. Translation gives CARPWTGDTGELFF.

A word on this clone: Additional DNA sequences in this sample encode the identical CDR3. The chain is built from TRBV5-1 and TRBJ2-7; 8 bases agree with TRBD1. The V gene's germline CDR1 is SGHRS and CDR2 YFSETQ. The CDR3 is 15 residues long. The V and J ends lost 1 base and 2 bases, in that order; junction bases with no gene match: 5. The chain's CDR3 is CASSLKQGGTYEQYF. Written as DNA, the CDR3 is TGCGCCAGCAGCTTGAAACAGGGGGGTACCTACGAGCAGTACTTC.

This chain links TRBV5-4 with TRBJ2-2, with 10 bases lining up with TRBD2. The CDR3 runs 15 residues. The V gene end was trimmed by 0 bases and the J gene end by 8 bases; junction bases not matched to a gene: 4. Germline CDR1 and CDR2: SGHNT and YYREEE (reference sequence). The CDR3 sequence: CASSLGTSGRGELFF. CDR3 bases: TGTGCCAGCAGCTTGGGGACTAGCGGTAGGGGGGAGCTGTTTTTT. The variable domain in full, completed from reference TRBV5-4 and TRBJ2-2, reads ETGVTQSPTHLIKTRGQQVTLRCSSQSGHNTVSWYQQALGQGPQFIFQYYREEENGRGNFPPRFSGLQFPNYSSELNVNALELDDSALYLCASSLGTSGRGELFFGEGSRLTVL.

This chain uses TRBV6-6 with TRBJ1-2, with 7 bases identical to TRBD1. Germline CDR1 and CDR2: MNHNY and SVGAGI (reference sequence). J gave up 2 bases and V 3 bases, and 3 bases lay outside the gene matches. This CDR3 is built from 14 residues. CDR3 sequence: CASSYGDSNYGYTF. CDR3 sequence (DNA): TGTGCCAGCAGTTATGGGGACAGCAACTATGGCTACACCTTC.

The chain uses TRBV11-2 and TRBJ2-5, with 7 bases identical to TRBD2. V shed 1 base and J 5 bases; nucleotides not matched to a gene: 7. CDR1 is SGHAT, CDR2 FQNNGV, per germline. The CDR3 is 15 residues long. The DNA of the CDR3 is TGTGCCAGCAGCTTAGTTGGCGGGAGCGCGGAGACCCAGTACTTC. Translation gives CASSLVGGSAETQYF.

The chain employs TRBV7-8 and TRBJ1-2; 7 bases match TRBD1. CDR3 length equals 15 residues. Germline V gives CDR1 SGHVS, CDR2 FQNEAQ. The J segment lost 2 bases and the V segment lost 1 base, leaving 4 bases of the junction unmatched. CDR3 nucleotide sequence: TGTGCCAGCAGCTTAGGACAGGGCCGCAACTATGGCTACACCTTC. This codes for CASSLGQGRNYGYTF.

The gene calls are TRBV25-1 and TRBJ1-4, with D unresolved. With 6 bases removed from V and 3 bases from J, the gap between germline ends came to 14 bases. The germline V gene has CDR1 MGHDK and CDR2 SYGVNS. CDR3 length: 15 amino acids. This CDR3 reads CASSFPGIANEKLFF. The CDR3 DNA reads TGTGCCAGCAGCTTCCCAGGAATAGCTAATGAAAAACTGTTTTTT.

V usage is TRBV9 and J usage is TRBJ2-3; perhaps TRBD1 as D (6 bases). The CDR3 consists of 13 residues. Germline lookup yields CDR1 SGDLS and CDR2 YYNGEE. V lost 1 base, J lost 11 bases, and 14 bases lay in between. CDR3 sequence reads: CASSVTPQGEQYF. The CDR3 coding sequence is TGTGCCAGCAGCGTAACCCCACAGGGAGAGCAGTATTTT.

This rearrangement joins TRBV11-3 to TRBJ2-3, with D possibly matching TRBD2 (6 bases). CDR3 length: 16 residues. Germline CDR1 reads SGHNT; CDR2 reads YENEEA. V was pared by 2 bases and J by 4 bases, with 16 bases between. The CDR3: CASSLSGSGVADTQYF. The CDR3 DNA is TGTGCCAGCAGCTTAAGTGGTAGCGGAGTGGCAGATACGCAGTATTTT.

The V and J genes are TRBV5-4 and TRBJ2-3; TRBD2 might be the D (5 bases). The germline V gene encodes CDR1 SGHNT and CDR2 YYREEE (reference sequence). V lost 5 bases and J 3 bases, leaving 13 bases between the germline ends. The CDR3 is 14 residues long. The CDR3 sequence: CASRPRGKTDTQYF. The CDR3 DNA is TGTGCCAGCAGGCCCCGGGGAAAGACAGATACGCAGTATTTT.

The V call is TRBV7-2, the J call TRBJ2-1; a possible D gene is TRBD2 (5 bases). The CDR3 loop spans 12 amino acids. From germline, CDR1 is SGHTA and CDR2 FQGNSA. Deletions cut 2 bases from V and 15 bases from J, with 14 bases between. As DNA, the CDR3 is TGTGCCAGCAGCTTAAGCGGAACAAGCCTGTTCTTC. Translated, it gives CASSLSGTSLFF.

The chain is built from TRBV18 and TRBJ2-5, with TRBD2 matching over 13 bases. Germline values: CDR1 KGHSH, CDR2 LQKENI. Trimming at V came to 5 bases and at J to 2 bases, leaving 11 bases not matched to a gene. The CDR3 length is 18 residues. The CDR3 sequence: CASSFSPGLAGRQETQYF. CDR3 sequence (DNA): TGTGCCAGCTCATTTTCTCCGGGACTAGCGGGGCGACAAGAGACCCAGTACTTC.

V usage is TRBV9 and J usage is TRBJ2-3; 7 nucleotides align to TRBD2. Trimming removed 0 bases from V and 5 bases from J; junction bases left unmatched: 15. Germline CDR1 reads SGDLS; CDR2 reads YYNGEE. There are 18 residues in the CDR3. CDR3 sequence reads: CASSVEGGAGINQDTQYF. The CDR3 bases are TGTGCCAGCAGCGTAGAGGGTGGAGCGGGAATTAATCAAGATACGCAGTATTTT. The full variable domain, completed using reference TRBV9 and TRBJ2-3, is DSGVTQTPKHLITATGQRVTLRCSPRSGDLSVYWYQQSLDQGLQFLIQYYNGEERAKGNILERFSAQQFPDLHSELNLSSLELGDSALYFCASSVEGGAGINQDTQYFGPGTRLTVL.